This T cell receptor beta chain was captured in a study of shared clonotypes between healthy human individuals. Partitioning of CD4+ cells yielded a CD45RA+ naive subset and a CD45RA-negative memory subset. Study outcomes and limitations: Among non-shared clonotypes, generation probabilities were lower than among those shared by all four donors.

Comments on this clone: Its antigen remains unknown.

Repertoires were generated with immunoSEQ multiplex PCR, while TCRdb's copy carries only in-frame clones and drops some. This table holds approximately 1.1 million clones, about 84% found once. This CDR3 is 15 amino acids long. V gene TRBV1 combines with J gene TRBJ2-3; the table's D call, TRBD2, was not checked against the DNA. TRBV1 is assigned pseudogene status. The sample taken for sequencing was memory CD4+ T cells from PBMCs. Subset: CD45RA-negative fraction. The receptor comes from a man aged 18 to 29 in good health. Some clones in this sample may be carry-over from other donors' samples. The CDR3 reads CTSSQTIPYTDTQYF. The CDR3 coding sequence is TGCACCAGCAGCCAGACTATTCCTTACACAGATACGCAGTATTTT.